These T cell receptor beta chains were read from a single sample in a study of radiotherapy plus CTLA-4 blockade in lung cancer. The table came from immunoSEQ multiplex PCR; TCRdb's copy has only in-frame clones and leaves some out. Among approximately 53,000 clones listed, around 83% were seen once. Sequences were derived from peripheral blood, sampled from a patient treated with radiotherapy plus ipilimumab. The receptors were sampled from a human donor with non-small cell lung cancer whose response to radiotherapy plus ipilimumab could not be evaluated. Each CDR3 is given with its conserved first and last residue. D genes are given only for firm matches. Size is stated for part of the rows, as once, few or many counts, or as a class when the clone is expanded.

TRBD1 | TRBJ2-4 | NA | TRBV7-9 | TGTGCCAGCAGCTTAGTGGGACAGGGGGGTCAGTACTTC | CASSLVGQGGQYF
TRBD2 | TRBJ2-1 | once | TRBV5-1 | TGCGCCAGCAGCTTGGCGGCTAGCGGATACTCCTACAATGAGCAGTTCTTC | CASSLAASGYSYNEQFF
TRBD1 | TRBJ2-7 | NA | TRBV6-5 | TGTGCCAGCAGACCCGGGACAGGGGTCCACGAGCAGTACTTC | CASRPGTGVHEQYF
TRBD2 | TRBJ2-7 | NA | TRBV7-9 | TGTGCCAGCAGCCCAAGACTAGCGGGAGTGGGCGAGCAGTACTTC | CASSPRLAGVGEQYF
NA | TRBJ2-2 | NA | TRBV11-3 | TGTGCCAGCAGCCCCGGGGGACCGAACACCGGGGAGCTGTTTTTT | CASSPGGPNTGELFF
NA | TRBJ2-3 | NA | TRBV5-4 | TGTGCCAGCAGCTCGGGGTCGGATACGCAGTATTTT | CASSSGSDTQYF
NA | TRBJ2-2 | NA | TRBV14 | TGTGCCAGCAGCCCAGGACTCTTCGGGGAGCTGTTTTTT | CASSPGLFGELFF
NA | TRBJ1-1 | NA | TRBV7-2 | TGTGCCAGCAGCGACCTATCGATAGAGTGGGAGGTGGCTTTCTTT | CASSDLSIEWEVAFF
NA | TRBJ2-7 | NA | TRBV6-5 | TGTGCCAGCAGTTACAGAGACTCCTACGAGCAGTACTTC | CASSYRDSYEQYF
TRBD1 | TRBJ2-2 | NA | TRBV7-3 | TGTGCCAGCAGCTTATTCGCAGGGGGCCCCGGGGAGCTGTTTTTT | CASSLFAGGPGELFF
TRBD1 | TRBJ1-5 | NA | TRBV7-9 | TGTGCCAGCAGCCCCGGGACAGGGGGTTTCTATAGCAATCAGCCCCAGCATTTT | CASSPGTGGFYSNQPQHF
TRBD1 | TRBJ2-4 | many | TRBV14 | TGTGCCAGCAGCCGAGGGGGCTCGGTTAACATTCAGTACTTC | CASSRGGSVNIQYF
NA | TRBJ2-7 | NA | TRBV5-5 | TGTGCCAGCAGCTCCAGGGTTGTCTACGAGCAGTACTTC | CASSSRVVYEQYF
NA | TRBJ1-5 | NA | TRBV30 | TGTGCCTGGTCTGACTATGGGGATCAGCCCCAGCATTTT | CAWSDYGDQPQHF
TRBD1 | TRBJ2-7 | NA | TRBV6-1 | TGTGCCAGCAGTTGGACAGGCGAGCAGTACTTC | CASSWTGEQYF
TRBD1 | TRBJ1-2 | NA | TRBV6-5 | TGTGCCAGCAGTTACTCTGGCGGAACAGGGGTCGGCTACACCTTC | CASSYSGGTGVGYTF
NA | TRBJ2-7 | NA | TRBV7-2 | TGTGCCAGCACCCCCGGCGGGATAGCCTACGAGCAGTACTTC | CASTPGGIAYEQYF
TRBD2 | TRBJ2-1 | NA | TRBV27 | TGTGCCAGCAGTCCCACCGGGACTAGCAGGACTAATGAGCAGTTCTTC | CASSPTGTSRTNEQFF
NA | TRBJ2-1 | few | TRBV7-3 | TGTGCCAGCAGCAAGGGACTTTACAATGAGCAGTTCTTC | CASSKGLYNEQFF
TRBD2 | TRBJ2-1 | NA | TRBV29-1 | TGCAGCGTTGTTTCCTGGGCGTTAGCGGGATTCTCCTACAATGAGCAGTTCTTC | CSVVSWALAGFSYNEQFF
TRBD1 | TRBJ1-1 | few | TRBV30 | TGTGCCTGGATGGACAGGGTGAACACTGAAGCTTTCTTT | CAWMDRVNTEAFF
NA | TRBJ1-1 | once | TRBV21-1 | TGTGCCAGCAGCGTCAGGTCCCGGATCTCTGAAGCTTTCTTT | CASSVRSRISEAFF
TRBD1 | TRBJ2-2 | NA | TRBV11-3 | TGTGCCAGCAGCTCGGGACAGGTGGCGGGGGAGCTGTTTTTT | CASSSGQVAGELFF
TRBD1 | TRBJ1-5 | NA | TRBV18 | TGTGCCAGCTCACCACCGAACCAGGGGGCGGTCAATCAGCCCCAGCATTTT | CASSPPNQGAVNQPQHF
NA | TRBJ1-4 | NA | TRBV5-5 | TGTGCCAGCAGCTTGGGACAGTTTAATGAAAAACTGTTTTTT | CASSLGQFNEKLFF
NA | TRBJ2-7 | NA | TRBV9 | TGTGCCAGCAGCCCCACACGACAGGGAGGGCAGTACTTC | CASSPTRQGGQYF
TRBD2 | TRBJ2-7 | NA | TRBV19 | TGTGCCAGTAGCGAATCGGGACTAGCGACCAGATACGAGCAGTACTTC | CASSESGLATRYEQYF
NA | TRBJ2-7 | NA | TRBV28 | TGTGCCAGCAGCTACGCCGGGATCAACCCTTACGAGCAGTACTTC | CASSYAGINPYEQYF
NA | TRBJ2-1 | NA | TRBV2 | TGTGCCAGCAGGCGGGCTTTAGATGAGCAGTTCTTC | CASRRALDEQFF
TRBD1 | TRBJ1-3 | once | TRBV9 | TGTGCCAGCAGCGTAGACGCGACAGGGGGCCGATGGGGAAACACCATATATTTT | CASSVDATGGRWGNTIYF
NA | TRBJ1-1 | NA | TRBV5-5 | TGTGCCAGCAGCCACCGACAGGAGAACACTGAAGCTTTCTTT | CASSHRQENTEAFF
TRBD1 | TRBJ1-2 | NA | TRBV18 | TGTGCCAGCTCACCGGACAGGGGGTCTGGCTACACCTTC | CASSPDRGSGYTF